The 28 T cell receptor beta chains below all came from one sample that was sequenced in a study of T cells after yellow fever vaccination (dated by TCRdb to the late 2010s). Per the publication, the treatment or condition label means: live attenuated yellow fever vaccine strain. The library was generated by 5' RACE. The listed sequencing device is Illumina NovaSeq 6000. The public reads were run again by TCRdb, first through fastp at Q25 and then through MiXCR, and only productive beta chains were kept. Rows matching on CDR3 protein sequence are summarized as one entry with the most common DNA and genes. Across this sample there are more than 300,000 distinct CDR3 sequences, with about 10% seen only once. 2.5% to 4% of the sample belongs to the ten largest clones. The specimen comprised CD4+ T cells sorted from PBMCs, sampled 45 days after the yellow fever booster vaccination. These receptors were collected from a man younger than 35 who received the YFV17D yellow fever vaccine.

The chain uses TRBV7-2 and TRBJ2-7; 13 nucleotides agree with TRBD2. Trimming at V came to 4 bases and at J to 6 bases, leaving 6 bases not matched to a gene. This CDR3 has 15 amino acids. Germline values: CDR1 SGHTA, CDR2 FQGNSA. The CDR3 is CASSSRLAGGVEQYF. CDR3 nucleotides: TGTGCCAGCAGCTCCCGACTAGCGGGGGGTGTCGAGCAGTACTTC. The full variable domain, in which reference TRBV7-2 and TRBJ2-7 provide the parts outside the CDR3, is GAGVSQSPSNKVTEKGKDVELRCDPISGHTALYWYRQSLGQGLEFLIYFQGNSAPDKSGLPSDRFSAERTGGSVSTLTIQRTQQEDSAVYLCASSSRLAGGVEQYFGPGTRLTVT.

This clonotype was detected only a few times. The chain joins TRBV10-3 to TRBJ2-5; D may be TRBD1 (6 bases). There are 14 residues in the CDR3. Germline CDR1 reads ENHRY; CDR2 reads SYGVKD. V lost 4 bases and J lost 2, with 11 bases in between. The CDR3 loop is CAISGTAKQETQYF. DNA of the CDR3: TGTGCCATCAGTGGGACAGCTAAACAAGAGACCCAGTACTTC.

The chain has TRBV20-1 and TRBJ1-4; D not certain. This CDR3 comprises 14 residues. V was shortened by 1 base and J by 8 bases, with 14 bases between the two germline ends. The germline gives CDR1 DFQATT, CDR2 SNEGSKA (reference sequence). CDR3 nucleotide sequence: TGCAGTGCTAGAGTATCCCTAGGACGGGAAAAACTGTTTTTT. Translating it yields CSARVSLGREKLFF.

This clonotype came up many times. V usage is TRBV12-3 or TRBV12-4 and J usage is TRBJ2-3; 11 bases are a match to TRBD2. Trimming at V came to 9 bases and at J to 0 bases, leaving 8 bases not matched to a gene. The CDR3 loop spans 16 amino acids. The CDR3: CASLRASGGSTDTQYF. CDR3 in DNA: TGTGCCAGTTTGCGGGCTAGCGGGGGGAGCACAGATACGCAGTATTTT.

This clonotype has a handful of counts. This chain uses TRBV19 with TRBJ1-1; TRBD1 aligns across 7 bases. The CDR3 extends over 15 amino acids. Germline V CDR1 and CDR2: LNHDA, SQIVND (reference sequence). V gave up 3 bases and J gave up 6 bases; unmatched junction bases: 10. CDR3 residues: CASSILPGGVAEAFF. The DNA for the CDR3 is TGTGCCAGTAGTATCTTACCAGGGGGGGTTGCTGAAGCTTTCTTT.

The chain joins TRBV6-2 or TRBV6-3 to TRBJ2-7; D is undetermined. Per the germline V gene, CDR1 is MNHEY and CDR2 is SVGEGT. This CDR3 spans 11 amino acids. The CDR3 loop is CPCRAPERQYV. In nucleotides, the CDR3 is TGTCCCTGTCGGGCCCCTGAGCGGCAGTACGTC.

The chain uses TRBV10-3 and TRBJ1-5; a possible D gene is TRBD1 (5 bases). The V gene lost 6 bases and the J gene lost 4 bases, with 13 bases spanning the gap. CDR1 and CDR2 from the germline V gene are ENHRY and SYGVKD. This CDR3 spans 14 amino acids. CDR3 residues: CAISAGTLNQPQHF. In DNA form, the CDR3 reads TGTGCCATCAGCGCCGGGACGCTAAATCAGCCCCAGCATTTT.

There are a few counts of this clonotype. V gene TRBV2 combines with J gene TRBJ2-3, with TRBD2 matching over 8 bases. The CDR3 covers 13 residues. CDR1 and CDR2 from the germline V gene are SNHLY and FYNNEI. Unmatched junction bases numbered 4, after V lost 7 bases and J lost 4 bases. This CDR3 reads CASIPGGPDTQYF. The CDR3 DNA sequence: TGTGCCAGCATTCCGGGGGGGCCAGATACGCAGTATTTT.

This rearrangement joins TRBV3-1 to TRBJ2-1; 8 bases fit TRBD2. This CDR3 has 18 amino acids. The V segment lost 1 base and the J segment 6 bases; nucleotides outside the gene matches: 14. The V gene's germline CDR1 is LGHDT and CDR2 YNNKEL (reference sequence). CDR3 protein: CASSQAPLASGGGNEQFF. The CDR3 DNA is TGTGCCAGCAGCCAAGCCCCACTCGCGAGCGGGGGAGGCAATGAGCAGTTCTTC.

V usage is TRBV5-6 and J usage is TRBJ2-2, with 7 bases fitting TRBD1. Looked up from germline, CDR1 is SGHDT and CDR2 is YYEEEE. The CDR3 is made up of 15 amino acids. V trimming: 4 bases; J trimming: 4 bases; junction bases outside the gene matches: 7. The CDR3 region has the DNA TGTGCCAGCAGCGTCGAGGGGGCGGTCACCGGGGAGCTGTTTTTT. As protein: CASSVEGAVTGELFF.

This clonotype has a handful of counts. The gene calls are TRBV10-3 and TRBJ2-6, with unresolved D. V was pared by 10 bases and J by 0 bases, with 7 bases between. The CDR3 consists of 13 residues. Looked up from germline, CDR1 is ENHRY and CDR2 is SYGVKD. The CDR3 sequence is CATMLSGANVLTF. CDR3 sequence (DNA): TGTGCCACCATGCTCTCTGGGGCCAACGTCCTGACTTTC.

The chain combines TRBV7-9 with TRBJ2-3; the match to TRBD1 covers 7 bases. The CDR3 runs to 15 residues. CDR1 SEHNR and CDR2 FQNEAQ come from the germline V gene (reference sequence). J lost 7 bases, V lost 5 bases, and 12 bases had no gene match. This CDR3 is CASSPPVARGYTQYF. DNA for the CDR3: TGTGCCAGCAGCCCACCCGTGGCCAGGGGGTATACGCAGTATTTT. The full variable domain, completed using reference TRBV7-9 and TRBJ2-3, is DTGVSQNPRHKITKRGQNVTFRCDPISEHNRLYWYRQTLGQGPEFLTYFQNEAQLEKSRLLSDRFSAERPKGSFSTLEIQRTEQGDSAMYLCASSPPVARGYTQYFGPGTRLTVL.

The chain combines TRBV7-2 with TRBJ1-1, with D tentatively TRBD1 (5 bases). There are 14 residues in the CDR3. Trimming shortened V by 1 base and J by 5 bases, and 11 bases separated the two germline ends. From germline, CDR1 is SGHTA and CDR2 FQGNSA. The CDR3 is CASSLVGTPTEAFF. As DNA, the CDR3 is TGTGCCAGCAGCTTAGTAGGGACCCCTACTGAAGCTTTCTTT.

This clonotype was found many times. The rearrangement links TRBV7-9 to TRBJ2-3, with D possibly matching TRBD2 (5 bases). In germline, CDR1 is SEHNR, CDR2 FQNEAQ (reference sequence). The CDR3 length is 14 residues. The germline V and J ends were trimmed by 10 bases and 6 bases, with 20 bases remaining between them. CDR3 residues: CATPRGAEGDTQYF. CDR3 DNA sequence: TGTGCCACTCCCCGGGGAGCGGAAGGGGATACGCAGTATTTT.

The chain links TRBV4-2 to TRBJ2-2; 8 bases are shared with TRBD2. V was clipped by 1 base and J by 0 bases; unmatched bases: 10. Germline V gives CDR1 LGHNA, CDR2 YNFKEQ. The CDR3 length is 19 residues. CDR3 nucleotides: TGTGCCAGCAGCCAAGGCGGGGGGCGGGGGGACCCGAACACCGGGGAGCTGTTTTTT. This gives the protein CASSQGGGRGDPNTGELFF.

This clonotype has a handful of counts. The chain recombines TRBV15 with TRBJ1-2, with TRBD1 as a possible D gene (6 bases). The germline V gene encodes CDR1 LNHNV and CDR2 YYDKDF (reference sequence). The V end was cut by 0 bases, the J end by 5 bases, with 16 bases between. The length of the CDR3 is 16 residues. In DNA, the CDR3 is TGTGCCACCAGCAGAGATCTAGGGGACACCTGGTATGGCTACACCTTC. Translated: CATSRDLGDTWYGYTF.

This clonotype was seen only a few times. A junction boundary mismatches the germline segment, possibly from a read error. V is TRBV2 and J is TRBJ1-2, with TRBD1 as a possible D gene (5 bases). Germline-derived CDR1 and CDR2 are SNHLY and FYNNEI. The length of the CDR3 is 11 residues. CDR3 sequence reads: CASREIEGTLF. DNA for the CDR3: TGTGCCAGCAGGGAGATAGAGGGGACGCTCTTC.

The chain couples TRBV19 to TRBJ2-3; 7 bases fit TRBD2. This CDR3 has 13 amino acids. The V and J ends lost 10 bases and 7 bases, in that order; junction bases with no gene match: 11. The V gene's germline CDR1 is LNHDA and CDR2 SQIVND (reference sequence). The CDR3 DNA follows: TGTGCCACCTCAATCGAGCGGGGTTATACGCAGTATTTT. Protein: CATSIERGYTQYF.

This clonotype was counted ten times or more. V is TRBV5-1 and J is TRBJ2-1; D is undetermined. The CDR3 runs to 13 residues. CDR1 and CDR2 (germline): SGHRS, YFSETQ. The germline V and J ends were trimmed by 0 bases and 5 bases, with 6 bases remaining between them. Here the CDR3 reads CASSLGFDNEQFF. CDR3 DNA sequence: TGCGCCAGCAGCTTGGGTTTCGACAATGAGCAGTTCTTC.

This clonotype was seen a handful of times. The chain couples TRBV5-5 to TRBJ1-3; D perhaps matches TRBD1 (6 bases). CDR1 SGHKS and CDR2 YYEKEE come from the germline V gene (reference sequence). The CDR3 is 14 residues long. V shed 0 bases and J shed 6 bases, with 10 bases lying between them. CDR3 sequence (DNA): TGTGCCAGCAGCTTGGTGGGGGCCGAAAACACCATATATTTT. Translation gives CASSLVGAENTIYF.

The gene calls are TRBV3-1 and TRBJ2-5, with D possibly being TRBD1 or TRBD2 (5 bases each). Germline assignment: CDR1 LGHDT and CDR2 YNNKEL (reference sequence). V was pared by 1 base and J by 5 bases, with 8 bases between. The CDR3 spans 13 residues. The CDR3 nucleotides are TGTGCCAGCAGCCAAGCAGGGAGCGAGACCCAGTACTTC. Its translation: CASSQAGSETQYF.

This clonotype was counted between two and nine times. Here the CDR3 DNA reads TGTGCCAGCAGTTACGGGACAGGGGTCACTGAAGCTTTCTTT. Translating gives CASSYGTGVTEAFF. V and J are TRBV6-6 and TRBJ1-1; 10 bases fit TRBD1. Per the germline V gene, CDR1 is MNHNY and CDR2 is SVGAGI (reference sequence). This CDR3 comprises 14 residues. With 2 bases clipped from V and 4 bases from J, the junction kept 1 base outside the gene matches.

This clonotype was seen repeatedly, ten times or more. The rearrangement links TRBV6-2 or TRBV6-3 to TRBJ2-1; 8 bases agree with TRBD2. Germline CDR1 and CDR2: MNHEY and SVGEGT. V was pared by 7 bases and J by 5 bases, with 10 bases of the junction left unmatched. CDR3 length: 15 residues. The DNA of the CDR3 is TGTGCCAGCACCACCGGGAGGGCCCCTGACAATGAGCAGTTCTTC. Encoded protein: CASTTGRAPDNEQFF.

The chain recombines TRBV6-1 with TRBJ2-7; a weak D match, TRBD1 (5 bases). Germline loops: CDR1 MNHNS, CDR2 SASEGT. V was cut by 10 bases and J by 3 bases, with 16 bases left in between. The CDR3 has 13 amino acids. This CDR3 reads CATRQSGFYEQYV. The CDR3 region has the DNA TGTGCCACCCGACAGTCCGGCTTCTACGAGCAGTACGTC.

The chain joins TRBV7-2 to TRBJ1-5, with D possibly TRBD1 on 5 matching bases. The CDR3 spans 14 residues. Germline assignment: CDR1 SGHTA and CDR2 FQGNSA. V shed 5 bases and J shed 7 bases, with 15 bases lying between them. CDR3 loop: CASSANRGEQPQHF. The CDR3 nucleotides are TGTGCCAGCAGCGCCAATAGGGGAGAGCAGCCCCAGCATTTT. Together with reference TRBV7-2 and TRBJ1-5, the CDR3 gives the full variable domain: GAGVSQSPSNKVTEKGKDVELRCDPISGHTALYWYRQSLGQGLEFLIYFQGNSAPDKSGLPSDRFSAERTGGSVSTLTIQRTQQEDSAVYLCASSANRGEQPQHFGDGTRLSIL.

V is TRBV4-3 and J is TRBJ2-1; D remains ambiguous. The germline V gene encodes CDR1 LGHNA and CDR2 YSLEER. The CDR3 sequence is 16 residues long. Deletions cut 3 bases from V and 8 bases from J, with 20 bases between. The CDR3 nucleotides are TGCGCCAGCAGCCAGTCTTGGGTGGGCCCGGGCCATGAGCAGTTCTTC. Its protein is CASSQSWVGPGHEQFF.

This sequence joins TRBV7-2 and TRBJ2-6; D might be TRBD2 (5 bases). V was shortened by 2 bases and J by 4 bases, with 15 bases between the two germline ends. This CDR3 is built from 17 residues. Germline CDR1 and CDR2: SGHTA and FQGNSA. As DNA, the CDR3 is TGTGCCAGCAGCTTACCCCCGGACTCTTTGGGGGCCAACGTCCTGACTTTC. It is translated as CASSLPPDSLGANVLTF. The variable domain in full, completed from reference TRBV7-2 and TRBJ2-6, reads GAGVSQSPSNKVTEKGKDVELRCDPISGHTALYWYRQSLGQGLEFLIYFQGNSAPDKSGLPSDRFSAERTGGSVSTLTIQRTQQEDSAVYLCASSLPPDSLGANVLTFGAGSRLTVL.

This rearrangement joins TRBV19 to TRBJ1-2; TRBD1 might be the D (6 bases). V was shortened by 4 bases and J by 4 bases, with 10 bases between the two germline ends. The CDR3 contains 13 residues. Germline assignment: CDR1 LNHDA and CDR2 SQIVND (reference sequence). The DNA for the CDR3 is TGTGCCAGTAGTAGAGCAGGGGTCTATGGCTACACCTTC. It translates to CASSRAGVYGYTF.